This entry lists 10 T cell receptor beta chains sequenced from one sample in a study of PD-1 blockade in classical Hodgkin lymphoma. Every patient had relapsed following autologous stem cell transplantation, and cohorts differed in brentuximab vedotin exposure. Magnetic negative selection of thawed PBMCs was the method by which CD4+ T cells were purified. Assay used: immunoSEQ multiplex PCR; TCRdb lists only in-frame clones, some missing. The sample carries roughly 8,300 clones, 77% recorded once. The sequencing here drew on CD4+ T cells from blood, taken at baseline. Every receptor here comes from a human donor with classical Hodgkin lymphoma.

V and J are TRBV21-1 and TRBJ2-3; the table gives TRBD2 as D, unverified against the DNA. TRBV21-1 has pseudogene status. The CDR3 totals 16 residues. The CDR3 region is CASSKSGGRSTDTQYF. DNA of the CDR3: TGTGCCAGCAGCAAGAGCGGGGGCCGGAGCACAGATACGCAGTATTTT.

The J gene is TRBJ1-2, the V gene TRBV5-1; 9 bases align to TRBD1. Germline values: CDR1 SGHRS, CDR2 YFSETQ. This CDR3 spans 15 amino acids. With 4 bases clipped from V and 4 bases from J, the junction kept 8 bases outside the gene matches. In DNA, the CDR3 is TGCGCCAGCAGCCAATACAGGGGGCATTCCTATGGCTACACCTTC. It specifies CASSQYRGHSYGYTF.

The chain is built from TRBV5-4 and TRBJ2-7; TRBD1 agrees at 9 bases. J lost 7 bases, V lost 2 bases, and 4 bases had no gene match. The CDR3 consists of 13 residues. Germline V CDR1 and CDR2: SGHNT, YYREEE (reference sequence). CDR3 DNA sequence: TGTGCCAGCAGCTTTACAGGGGGCCGGGAGCAGTACTTC. It encodes CASSFTGGREQYF.

This clone is medium-sized within its sample. The V call is TRBV10-3, the J call TRBJ2-1; no clear D. Looked up from germline, CDR1 is ENHRY and CDR2 is SYGVKD. The CDR3 has 12 amino acids. Trimming removed 1 base at V and 8 bases at J, with 6 bases between. The chain's CDR3 is CAISEFNYEQFF. The DNA for the CDR3 is TGTGCCATCAGTGAGTTTAACTATGAGCAGTTCTTC.

J is TRBJ1-3 and V is TRBV4-2; D unclear. V lost 5 bases, J lost 0 bases, and 14 bases lay in between. The CDR3 contains 16 residues. Germline CDR1 LGHNA, CDR2 YNFKEQ. The CDR3 DNA follows: TGTGCCAGCAGCGGGTCGGAACAAAGCTCTGGAAACACCATATATTTT. It specifies CASSGSEQSSGNTIYF.

This chain connects TRBV5-1 to TRBJ2-3; D is undetermined. The germline CDR1 and CDR2 sequences are SGHRS and YFSETQ. This CDR3 region has 17 residues. V lost 3 bases and J lost 1, with 18 bases in between. The CDR3 sequence is CASSWGRVETRTDTQYF. Written as DNA, the CDR3 is TGCGCCAGCAGCTGGGGTCGGGTGGAGACCCGCACAGATACGCAGTATTTT.

V gene TRBV7-9 combines with J gene TRBJ2-7; the D call may be TRBD1 or TRBD2 (6 bases each). Germline V CDR1 and CDR2: SEHNR, FQNEAQ (reference sequence). The V end lost 5 bases, the J end lost 5 bases, and 13 bases lay between the germline ends. The CDR3 runs 13 residues. The CDR3 loop reads CASSGQGGNEQYF. CDR3 bases: TGTGCCAGCAGCGGGCAAGGGGGGAACGAGCAGTACTTC.

This chain connects TRBV9 to TRBJ2-3; tentatively, D is TRBD1 (6 bases). The CDR3 consists of 18 residues. V shed 0 bases and J shed 1 base, with 18 bases lying between them. Germline lookup yields CDR1 SGDLS and CDR2 YYNGEE. The CDR3 spells CASSVGPGQGLGTDTQYF. The CDR3 nucleotides are TGTGCCAGCAGCGTAGGACCGGGGCAGGGGTTGGGCACAGATACGCAGTATTTT.

CDR3 amino acids: CASSLTRGGNEQFF. CDR3 coding DNA: TGCGCCAGCAGCTTGACCAGGGGTGGCAATGAGCAGTTCTTC. The chain links TRBV5-1 to TRBJ2-1; a possible D gene is TRBD1 (6 bases). V lost 1 base to trimming and J lost 6 bases, with 11 bases between them. Germline V gene sequence: CDR1 SGHRS, CDR2 YFSETQ. This CDR3 has 14 amino acids.

The V call is TRBV7-2, the J call TRBJ2-1; 10 bases match TRBD2. The CDR3 length is 16 residues. Looked up from germline, CDR1 is SGHTA and CDR2 is FQGNSA. The V gene end was trimmed by 0 bases and the J gene end by 6 bases; junction bases not matched to a gene: 5. In DNA form, the CDR3 reads TGTGCCAGCAGCTTAGCGATGGCTAGCGGGAGCAATGAGCAGTTCTTC. Its protein is CASSLAMASGSNEQFF.